This T cell receptor (beta chain) was captured by sequencing in a study of PD-1 blockade in classical Hodgkin lymphoma. This clone is medium-sized within its sample. The antigen remains unidentified. Notes on the study in general: When nivolumab was started under 1 year after ASCT, patients were excluded.

This CDR3 has 15 amino acids. Germline V gene sequence: CDR1 SGDLS, CDR2 YYNGEE. V was clipped by 2 bases and J by 7 bases, with 18 bases between them. Autologous stem cell transplantation was followed by relapse in every patient, and brentuximab vedotin exposure varied. Clones were sequenced by immunoSEQ multiplex PCR, and TCRdb holds only the in-frame ones, with some missing. Among nearly 60,000 clones, 75% to 95% were seen once, and the ten largest hold roughly a tenth. This TCR came from a human donor with classical Hodgkin lymphoma. V and J are TRBV9 and TRBJ1-1, with no clear D. This specimen was peripheral blood mononuclear cells (PBMCs), taken before the second cycle of nivolumab. The DNA for the CDR3 is TGTGCCAGCAGCGTCCTAGATGGCTCCGGAGATGAAGCTTTCTTT. Translation: CASSVLDGSGDEAFF.